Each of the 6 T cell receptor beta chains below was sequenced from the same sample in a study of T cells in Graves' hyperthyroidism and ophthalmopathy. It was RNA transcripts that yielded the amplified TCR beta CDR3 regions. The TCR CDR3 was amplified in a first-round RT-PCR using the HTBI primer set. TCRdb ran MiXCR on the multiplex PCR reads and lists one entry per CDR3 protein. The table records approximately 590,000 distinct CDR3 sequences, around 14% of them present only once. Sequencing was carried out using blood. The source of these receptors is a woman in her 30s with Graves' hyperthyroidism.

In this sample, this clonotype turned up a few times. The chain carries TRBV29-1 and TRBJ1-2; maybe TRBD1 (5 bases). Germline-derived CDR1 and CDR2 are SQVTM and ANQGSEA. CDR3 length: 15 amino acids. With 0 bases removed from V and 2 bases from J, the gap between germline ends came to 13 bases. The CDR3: CSVEDRAGGNYGYTF. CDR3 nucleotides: TGCAGCGTTGAAGATCGGGCGGGGGGGAACTATGGCTACACCTTC.

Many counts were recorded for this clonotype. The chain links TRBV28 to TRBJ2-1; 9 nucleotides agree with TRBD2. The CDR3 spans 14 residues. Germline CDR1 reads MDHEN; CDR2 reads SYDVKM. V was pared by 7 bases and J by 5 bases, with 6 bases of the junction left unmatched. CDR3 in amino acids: CASTEASGNNEQFF. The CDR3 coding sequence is TGTGCCAGCACGGAAGCTAGCGGGAACAATGAGCAGTTCTTC.

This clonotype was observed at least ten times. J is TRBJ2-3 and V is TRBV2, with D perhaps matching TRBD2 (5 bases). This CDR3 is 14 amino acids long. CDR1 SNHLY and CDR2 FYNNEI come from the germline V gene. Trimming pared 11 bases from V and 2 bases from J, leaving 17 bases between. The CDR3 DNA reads TGTGCCTCGAGGAGAGGGCCTATCACAGATACGCAGTATTTT. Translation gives CASRRGPITDTQYF. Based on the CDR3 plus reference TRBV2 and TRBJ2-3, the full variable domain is EPEVTQTPSHQVTQMGQEVILRCVPISNHLYFYWYRQILGQKVEFLVSFYNNEISEKSEIFDDQFSVERPDGSNFTLKIRSTKLEDSAMYFCASRRGPITDTQYFGPGTRLTVL.

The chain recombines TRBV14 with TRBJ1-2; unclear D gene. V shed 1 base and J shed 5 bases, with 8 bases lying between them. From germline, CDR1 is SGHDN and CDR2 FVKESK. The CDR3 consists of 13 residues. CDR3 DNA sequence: TGTGCCAGCAGCCAAGCCAGGTATTATGGCTACACCTTC. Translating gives CASSQARYYGYTF.

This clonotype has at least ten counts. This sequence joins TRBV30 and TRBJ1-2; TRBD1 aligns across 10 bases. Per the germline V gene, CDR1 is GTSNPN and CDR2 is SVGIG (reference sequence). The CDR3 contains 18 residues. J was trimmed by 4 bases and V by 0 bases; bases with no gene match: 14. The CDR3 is CAWSVTWTGGIASYGYTF. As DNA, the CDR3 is TGTGCCTGGAGTGTTACTTGGACAGGGGGGATAGCCTCCTATGGCTACACCTTC.

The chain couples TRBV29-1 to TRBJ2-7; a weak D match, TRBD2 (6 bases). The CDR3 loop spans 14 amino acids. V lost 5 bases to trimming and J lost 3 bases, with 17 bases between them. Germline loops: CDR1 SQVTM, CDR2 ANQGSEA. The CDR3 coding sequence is TGCAGCGTTTTAATAGGGCGGGAAAACTACGAGCAGTACTTC. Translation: CSVLIGRENYEQYF.